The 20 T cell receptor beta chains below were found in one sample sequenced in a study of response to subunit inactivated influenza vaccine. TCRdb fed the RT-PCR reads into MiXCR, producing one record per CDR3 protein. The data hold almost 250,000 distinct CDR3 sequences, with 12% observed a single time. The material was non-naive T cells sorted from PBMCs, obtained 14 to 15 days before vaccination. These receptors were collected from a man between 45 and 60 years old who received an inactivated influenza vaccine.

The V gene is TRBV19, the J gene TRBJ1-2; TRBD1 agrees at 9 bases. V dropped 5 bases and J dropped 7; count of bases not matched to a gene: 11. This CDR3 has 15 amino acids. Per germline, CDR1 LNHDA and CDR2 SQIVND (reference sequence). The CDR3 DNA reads TGTGCCAGTAGTCCCAACCGGGGACAGGGCTTTGGCTACACCTTC. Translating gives CASSPNRGQGFGYTF.

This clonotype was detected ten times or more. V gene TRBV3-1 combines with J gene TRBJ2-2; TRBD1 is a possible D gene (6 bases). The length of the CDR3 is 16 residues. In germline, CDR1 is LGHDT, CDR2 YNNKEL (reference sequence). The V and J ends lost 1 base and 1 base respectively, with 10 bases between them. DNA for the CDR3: TGTGCCAGCAGCCAAGCGGGACATATGAACACCGGGGAGCTGTTTTTT. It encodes CASSQAGHMNTGELFF.

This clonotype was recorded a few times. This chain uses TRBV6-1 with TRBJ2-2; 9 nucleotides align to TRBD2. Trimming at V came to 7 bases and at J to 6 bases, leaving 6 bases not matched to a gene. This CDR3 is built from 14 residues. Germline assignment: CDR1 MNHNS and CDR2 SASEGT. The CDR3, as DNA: TGTGCCAGCAAGGAATTAGCGGGAGCCGGGGAGCTGTTTTTT. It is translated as CASKELAGAGELFF.

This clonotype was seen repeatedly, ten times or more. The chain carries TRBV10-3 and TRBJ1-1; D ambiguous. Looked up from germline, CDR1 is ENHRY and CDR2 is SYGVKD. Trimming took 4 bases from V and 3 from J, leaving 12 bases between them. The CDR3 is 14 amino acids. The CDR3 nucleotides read TGTGCCATCAGTGGATCGCCCGGGGACACTGAAGCTTTCTTT. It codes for CAISGSPGDTEAFF.

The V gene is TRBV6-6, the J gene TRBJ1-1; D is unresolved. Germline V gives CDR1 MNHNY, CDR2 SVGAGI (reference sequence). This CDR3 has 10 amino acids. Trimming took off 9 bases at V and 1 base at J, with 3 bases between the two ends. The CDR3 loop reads CASGNTEAFF. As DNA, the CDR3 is TGTGCCAGTGGGAACACTGAAGCTTTCTTT.

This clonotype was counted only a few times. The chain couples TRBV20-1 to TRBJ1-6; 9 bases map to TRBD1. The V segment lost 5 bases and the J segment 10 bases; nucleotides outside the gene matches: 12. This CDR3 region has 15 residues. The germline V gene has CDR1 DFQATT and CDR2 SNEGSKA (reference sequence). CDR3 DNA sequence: TGCAGTGCTCGGACCCCGGGACAGGGATTGTCACCCCTCCACTTT. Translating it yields CSARTPGQGLSPLHF.

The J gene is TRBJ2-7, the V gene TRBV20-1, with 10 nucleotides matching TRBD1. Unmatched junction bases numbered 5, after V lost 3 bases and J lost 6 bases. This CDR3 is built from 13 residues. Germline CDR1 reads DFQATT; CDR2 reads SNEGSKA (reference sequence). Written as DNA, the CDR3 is TGCAGTGCTAGGCCGGGACAGGGGCTCGAGCAGTACTTC. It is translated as CSARPGQGLEQYF.

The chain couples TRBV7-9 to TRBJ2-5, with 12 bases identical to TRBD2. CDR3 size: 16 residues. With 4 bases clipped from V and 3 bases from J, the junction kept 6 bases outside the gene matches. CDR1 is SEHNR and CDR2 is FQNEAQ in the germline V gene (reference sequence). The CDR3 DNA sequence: TGTGCCAGCAGCTCCAGGACTAGCGGGGTTAAAGAGACCCAGTACTTC. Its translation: CASSSRTSGVKETQYF.

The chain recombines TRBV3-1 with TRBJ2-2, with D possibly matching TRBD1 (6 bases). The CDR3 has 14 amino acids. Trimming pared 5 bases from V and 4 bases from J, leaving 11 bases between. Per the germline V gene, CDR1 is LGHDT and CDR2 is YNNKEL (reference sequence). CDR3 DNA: TGTGCCAGCAGCGAACAGGGATCCACCGGGGAGCTGTTTTTT. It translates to CASSEQGSTGELFF.

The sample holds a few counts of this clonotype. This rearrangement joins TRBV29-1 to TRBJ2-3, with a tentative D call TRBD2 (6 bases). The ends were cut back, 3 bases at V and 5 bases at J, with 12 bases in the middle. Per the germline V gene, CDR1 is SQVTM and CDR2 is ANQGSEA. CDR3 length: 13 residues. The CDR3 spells CSVEGGVGDTQYF. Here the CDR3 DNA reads TGCAGCGTTGAGGGGGGAGTTGGAGATACGCAGTATTTT.

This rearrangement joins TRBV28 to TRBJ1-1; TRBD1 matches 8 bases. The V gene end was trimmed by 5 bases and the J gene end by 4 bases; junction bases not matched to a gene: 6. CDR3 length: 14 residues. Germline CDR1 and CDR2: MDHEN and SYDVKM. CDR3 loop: CASSLDRVATEAFF. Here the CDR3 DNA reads TGTGCCAGCAGTCTGGACAGGGTGGCCACTGAAGCTTTCTTT.

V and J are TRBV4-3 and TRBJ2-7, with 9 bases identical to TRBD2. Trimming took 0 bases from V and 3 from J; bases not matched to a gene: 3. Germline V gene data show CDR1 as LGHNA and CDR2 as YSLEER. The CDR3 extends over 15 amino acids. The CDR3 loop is CASSQEREGLYEQYF. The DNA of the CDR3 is TGCGCCAGCAGCCAAGAGCGGGAGGGCCTCTACGAGCAGTACTTC.

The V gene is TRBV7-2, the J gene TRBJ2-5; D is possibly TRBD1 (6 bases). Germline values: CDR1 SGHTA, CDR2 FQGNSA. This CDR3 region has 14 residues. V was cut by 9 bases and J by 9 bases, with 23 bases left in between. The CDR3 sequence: CASTLDSRRSAQYF. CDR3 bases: TGTGCCAGTACCTTGGACAGTCGTCGGTCGGCCCAGTACTTC.

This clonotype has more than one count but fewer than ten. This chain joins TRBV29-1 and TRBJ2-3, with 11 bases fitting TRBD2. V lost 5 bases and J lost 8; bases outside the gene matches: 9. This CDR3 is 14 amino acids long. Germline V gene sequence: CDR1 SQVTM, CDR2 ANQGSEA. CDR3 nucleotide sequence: TGCAGCGTTTATTTAGCGGGAGGGCCGGGTACGCAGTATTTT. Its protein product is CSVYLAGGPGTQYF.

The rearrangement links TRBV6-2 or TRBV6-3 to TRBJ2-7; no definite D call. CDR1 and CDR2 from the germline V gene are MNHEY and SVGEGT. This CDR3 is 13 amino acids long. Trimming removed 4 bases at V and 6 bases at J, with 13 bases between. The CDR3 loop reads CASSLLDKVEQYF. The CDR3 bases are TGTGCCAGCAGTTTACTTGACAAAGTCGAGCAGTACTTC.

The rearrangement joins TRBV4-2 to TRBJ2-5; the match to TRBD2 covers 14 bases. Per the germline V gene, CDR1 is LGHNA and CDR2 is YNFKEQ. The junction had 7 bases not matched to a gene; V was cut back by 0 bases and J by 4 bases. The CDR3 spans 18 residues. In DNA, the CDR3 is TGTGCCAGCAGCCAAGAGTGGTCGACTAGCGGGGGGGCAGAGACCCAGTACTTC. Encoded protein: CASSQEWSTSGGAETQYF.

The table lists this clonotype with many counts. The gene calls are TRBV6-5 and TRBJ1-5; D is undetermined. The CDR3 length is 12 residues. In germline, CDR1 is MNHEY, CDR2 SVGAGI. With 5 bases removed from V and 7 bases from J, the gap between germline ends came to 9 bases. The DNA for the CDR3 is TGTGCCAGCAGTGACATGGGGCAGCCCCAGCATTTT. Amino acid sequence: CASSDMGQPQHF.

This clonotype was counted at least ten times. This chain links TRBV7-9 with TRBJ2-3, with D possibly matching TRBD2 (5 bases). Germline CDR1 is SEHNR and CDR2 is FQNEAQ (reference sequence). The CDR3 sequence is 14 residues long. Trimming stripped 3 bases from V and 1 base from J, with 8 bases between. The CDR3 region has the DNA TGTGCCAGCAGCTTGCGGGTGGGCACAGATACGCAGTATTTT. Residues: CASSLRVGTDTQYF.

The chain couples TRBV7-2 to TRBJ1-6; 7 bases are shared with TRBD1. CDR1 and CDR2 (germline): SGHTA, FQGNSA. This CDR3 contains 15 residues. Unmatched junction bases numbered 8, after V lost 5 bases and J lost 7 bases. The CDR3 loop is CASSAGQMLNSPLHF. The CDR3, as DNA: TGTGCCAGCAGCGCGGGACAGATGCTGAATTCACCCCTCCACTTT.

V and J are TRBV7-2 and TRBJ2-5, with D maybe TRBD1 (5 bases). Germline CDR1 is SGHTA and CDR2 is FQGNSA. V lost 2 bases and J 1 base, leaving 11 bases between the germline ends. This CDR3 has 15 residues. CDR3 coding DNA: TGTGCCAGCAGCTTATGGGCAGGGCCCCAAGAGACCCAGTACTTC. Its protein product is CASSLWAGPQETQYF.